This TCR beta chain was identified during a study of CD8 T cells in ankylosing spondylitis (dated by TCRdb to about 2017). The study in broad terms: The study set out to find disease-linked TCR variants by profiling T cell receptor beta repertoires in ankylosing spondylitis patients and healthy donors. Peripheral blood was sampled, and synovial fluid was also collected from ankylosing spondylitis patients. In total, the full study cohort was made up of approximately 99 healthy donors and some 26 ankylosing spondylitis patients. Broad study findings and their caveats: Some motif variants had previously been reported in the synovial fluid and blood of reactive arthritis patients, which suggests shared mechanisms of disease initiation. In peripheral blood, the disease-linked clones were found at relatively low frequencies and had a CD8+ phenotype. According to the report, matched synovial fluid samples from ankylosing spondylitis patients were significantly enriched for the disease-linked clones. A TCR beta motif of eight highly homologous amino acid variants appeared characteristic of blood from ankylosing spondylitis patients.

Sequencer: Illumina HiSeq 2500. Quantitative 5'-RACE with molecular barcodes was used to prepare TCR beta libraries. Per the authors' processing: To identify disease-linked TCR variants, a new computational method was used, one built on a probabilistic model of VDJ rearrangement. TCRdb applied fastp at Q25 and MiXCR to the public reads, then kept only in-frame beta chains. Each entry is one CDR3 protein sequence, shown with its most common DNA and genes. In this record, the V and J calls reflect TCRdb's handling and not the investigators' own analysis. This sample lists approximately 540,000 distinct CDR3 sequences; roughly 13% were detected once. The top ten clones comprise nearly 7% of the sample. This clonotype has only a few counts. The clone's antigen remains unknown. Base qualities are not provided; no much larger clone lies one nucleotide away. The receptor was derived from a male donor with ankylosing spondylitis. Sequenced input: blood, either unsorted or a sorted T cell fraction (not recorded which).

The DNA sequence follows: TGTGCCATCAGTGAGTCTCCTAGGCCCGGGGACGAGCAGTACTTC. Its protein is CAISESPRPGDEQYF. This chain joins TRBV10-3 to TRBJ2-7, with a weak D call of TRBD2 (5 bases match). Taken from the germline V gene, the CDR1 and CDR2 loops are ENHRY and SYGVKD. Counted from cysteine to phenylalanine, this CDR3 has 15 amino acids. CDR3 DNA only is kept here, 45 bases in frame from base 1. Between the V and J ends, shortened by 0 bases and 5 bases respectively, the junction contains 14 bases.